This T cell receptor beta chain was recovered during a study of PD-1 blockade in classical Hodgkin lymphoma. Study summary: The nivolumab dose that patients received was 3 mg/kg, given intravenously every 2 weeks. Findings and limits, study-wide: Patients who began taking nivolumab under 1 year after ASCT were left out. A significant rise in TCR diversity by C4D1 was seen for CD4+ but not CD8+ cells.

Every patient relapsed after autologous stem cell transplantation, and brentuximab vedotin exposure varied. Magnetic negative selection was used to purify CD4+ T cells from thawed PBMCs. Complete response, partial response or progressive disease was recorded as best response. Method: immunoSEQ multiplex PCR; TCRdb's copy keeps in-frame clones and lacks some. Among approximately 8,300 clones, roughly three quarters were seen once, and the ten largest hold about 7%. For this clone: Its antigen remains unknown.

CDR3 length: 14 amino acids. CDR1 and CDR2 (germline): ENHRY, SYGVKD. The junction had 3 bases not matched to a gene; V was cut back by 6 bases and J by 4 bases. The rearrangement uses TRBV10-3 and TRBJ2-7, with 13 nucleotides matching TRBD2. The sequences come from CD4+ T cells from blood, collected at baseline. The clonotype was recovered from a human donor with classical Hodgkin lymphoma. The CDR3 here is CAIRPGLAGYEQYF. The CDR3 DNA reads TGTGCCATCAGACCGGGACTAGCGGGATACGAGCAGTACTTC.